This TCR beta chain was recorded in a study of early T cells in non-severe SARS-CoV-2 infection. Individual cDNA molecules were tagged with unique molecular identifiers, the study reported. One entry per CDR3 protein, called by TCRdb with MiXCR from the 5' RACE reads. The sample has more than 60,000 distinct CDR3 sequences; over 4.5% are singletons. In its sample, this clonotype was seen many times. The ends were cut back, 5 bases at V and 3 bases at J, with 11 bases in the middle. This CDR3 comprises 14 residues. Germline loops: CDR1 LNHDA, CDR2 SQIVND (reference sequence). The sample consisted of whole blood. This chain uses TRBV19 with TRBJ1-5, with a weak D call TRBD1 (6 bases). The TCR originated in an adult who was a healthcare worker with PCR-confirmed SARS-CoV-2 infection or an uninfected control (not recorded which). The DNA for the CDR3 is TGTGCCAGTAGTTTTGGACAGTTCAATCAGCCCCAGCATTTT. Its protein is CASSFGQFNQPQHF.